The T cell receptor (beta chain) under discussion was sequenced for a study of T cell responses to AZD1222 COVID-19 vaccine. Across the study: The study pooled second doses at about 4 or about 12 weeks.

Method: immunoSEQ multiplex PCR; TCRdb's copy keeps in-frame clones and lacks some. The repertoire holds 95,000 to 150,000 clones, with 85% to 90% as singletons. The V and J ends lost 7 bases and 4 bases respectively, with 10 bases between them. Germline V lookup: CDR1 DFQATT, CDR2 SNEGSKA (reference sequence). The CDR3 contains 11 residues. Sample: peripheral blood, taken on day 0 of AZD1222 vaccination. The chain has TRBV20-1 and TRBJ1-1; D is undetermined. The sequence was obtained from an adult in good health. CDR3 loop: CSGGRGTEAFF. The CDR3 DNA reads as TGCAGTGGAGGTAGAGGCACTGAAGCTTTCTTT.